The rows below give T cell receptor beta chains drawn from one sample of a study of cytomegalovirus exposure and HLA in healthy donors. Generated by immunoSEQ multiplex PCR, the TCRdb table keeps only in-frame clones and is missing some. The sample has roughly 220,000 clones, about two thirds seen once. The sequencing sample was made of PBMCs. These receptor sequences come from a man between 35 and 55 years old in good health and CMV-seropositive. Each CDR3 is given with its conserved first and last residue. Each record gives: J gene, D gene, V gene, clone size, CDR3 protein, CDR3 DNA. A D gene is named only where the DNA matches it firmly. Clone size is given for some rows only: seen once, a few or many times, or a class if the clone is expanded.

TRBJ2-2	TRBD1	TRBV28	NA	CASRAAGTGKGGELFF	TGTGCCAGCAGGGCCGCCGGGACAGGGAAGGGCGGGGAGCTGTTTTTT
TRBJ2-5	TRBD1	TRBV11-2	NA	CASDGTGVRETQYF	TGTGCCAGCGACGGGACAGGGGTCAGGGAGACCCAGTACTTC
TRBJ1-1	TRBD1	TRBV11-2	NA	CASSSRQGGGEAFF	TGTGCCAGCAGCTCCAGACAGGGTGGCGGTGAAGCTTTCTTT
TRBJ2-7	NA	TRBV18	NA	CASSPGQGRNYEQYF	TGTGCCAGCTCACCAGGGCAGGGAAGGAACTACGAGCAGTACTTC
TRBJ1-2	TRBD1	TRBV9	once	CASSYRQGRDGYTF	TGTGCCAGCAGCTACCGACAGGGACGAGATGGCTACACCTTC
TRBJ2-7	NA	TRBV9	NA	CASSVGGGGYEQYF	TGTGCCAGCAGCGTAGGGGGGGGCGGGTACGAGCAGTACTTC
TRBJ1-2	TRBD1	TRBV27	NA	CASSSRDSNIYGYAF	TGTGCCAGCAGTTCCCGGGACAGCAATATATATGGCTACGCCTTC
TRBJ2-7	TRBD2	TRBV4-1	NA	CASSLWTSGGYEQYF	TGCGCCAGCAGCTTATGGACTAGCGGGGGCTACGAGCAGTACTTC
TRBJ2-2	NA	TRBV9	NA	CASSVGDTEELFF	TGTGCCAGCAGCGTAGGTGACACCGAGGAGCTGTTTTTT
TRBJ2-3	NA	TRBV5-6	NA	CASSLVSGGDTQYF	TGTGCCAGCAGCTTGGTATCCGGAGGGGATACGCAGTATTTT
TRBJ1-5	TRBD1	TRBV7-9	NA	CSSSFSGGQGGTQHF	TGTTCCAGCAGCTTCTCGGGGGGACAGGGTGGGACCCAGCATTTT
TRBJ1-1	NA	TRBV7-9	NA	CASSLPTGQNPLNTEAFF	TGTGCCAGCAGCTTACCGACAGGCCAAAACCCACTGAACACTGAAGCTTTCTTT
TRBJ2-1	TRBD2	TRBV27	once	CASSFGAGGTHGDEQFF	TGTGCCAGCAGTTTTGGGGCGGGGGGAACCCACGGGGATGAGCAGTTCTTC
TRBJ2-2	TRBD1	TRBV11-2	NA	CASRQNTGGAGELFF	TGTGCCAGCCGGCAGAACACAGGGGGCGCCGGGGAGCTGTTTTTT
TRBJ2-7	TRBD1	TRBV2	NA	CAGGTGWYEQYF	TGTGCCGGCGGGACAGGGTGGTACGAGCAGTACTTC
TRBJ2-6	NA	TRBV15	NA	CATSRRPQGSGANVLTF	TGTGCCACCAGCAGGAGACCCCAGGGATCCGGGGCCAACGTCCTGACTTTC
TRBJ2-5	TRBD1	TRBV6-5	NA	CASSYSAGGSVETQYF	TGTGCCAGCAGTTACTCTGCAGGGGGCTCGGTAGAGACCCAGTACTTC
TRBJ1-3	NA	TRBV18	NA	CASSPATESSGNTIYF	TGTGCCAGCTCACCGGCGACGGAGAGCTCTGGAAACACCATATATTTT
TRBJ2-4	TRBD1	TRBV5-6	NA	CASSPTGILAKNIQYF	TGTGCCAGCAGCCCGACAGGGATTCTAGCCAAAAACATTCAGTACTTC
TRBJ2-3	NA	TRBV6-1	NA	CASSEGGLSTDTQYF	TGTGCCAGCAGTGAAGGGGGACTGAGCACAGATACGCAGTATTTT
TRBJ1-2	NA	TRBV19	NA	CASSPGGTVYGYTF	TGTGCCAGTAGTCCCGGCGGGACTGTCTATGGCTACACCTTC
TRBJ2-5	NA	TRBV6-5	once	CASSSPQGGWETQYF	TGTGCCAGCAGTTCGCCACAGGGGGGGTGGGAGACCCAGTACTTC
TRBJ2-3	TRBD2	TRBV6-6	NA	CASRGSGGSDTQYF	TGTGCCAGCAGGGGAAGCGGGGGTTCAGATACGCAGTATTTT
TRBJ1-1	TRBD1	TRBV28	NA	CASRSRQGWTEAFF	TGTGCCAGCAGATCCAGACAGGGGTGGACTGAAGCTTTCTTT
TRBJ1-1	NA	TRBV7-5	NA	CVRSLLANDRVMNTEAFF	TGTGTCAGAAGCCTCCTCGCGAACGACAGGGTAATGAACACTGAAGCTTTCTTT
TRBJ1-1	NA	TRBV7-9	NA	CATGLFDTEAFF	TGTGCCACAGGACTCTTTGACACTGAAGCTTTCTTT
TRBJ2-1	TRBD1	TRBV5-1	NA	CASSSSGQGGRNEQFF	TGCGCCAGCAGCTCATCCGGACAGGGTGGGAGGAATGAGCAGTTCTTC